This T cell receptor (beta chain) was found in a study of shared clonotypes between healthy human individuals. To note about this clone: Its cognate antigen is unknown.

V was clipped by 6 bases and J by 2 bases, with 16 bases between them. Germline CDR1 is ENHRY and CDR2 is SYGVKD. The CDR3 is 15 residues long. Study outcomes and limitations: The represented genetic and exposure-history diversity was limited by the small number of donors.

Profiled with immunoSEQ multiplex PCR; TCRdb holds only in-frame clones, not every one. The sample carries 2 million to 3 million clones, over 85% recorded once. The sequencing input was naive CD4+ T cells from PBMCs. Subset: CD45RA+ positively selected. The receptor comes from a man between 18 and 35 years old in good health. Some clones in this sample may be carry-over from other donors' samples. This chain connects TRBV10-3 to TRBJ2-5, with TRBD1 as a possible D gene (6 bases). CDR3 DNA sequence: TGTGCCATCAGGGGACATGGGGGCCCGCAAGAGACCCAGTACTTC. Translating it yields CAIRGHGGPQETQYF.